Shown below are 27 T cell receptor beta chains from a single sample sequenced in a study of T cells in Graves' hyperthyroidism and ophthalmopathy (dated by TCRdb to about 2019). Library preparation employed multiplex PCR. The instrument given in TCRdb is Illumina HiSeq 2000. The TCR beta CDR3 regions were amplified from RNA transcripts. A first-round RT-PCR of the TCR CDR3 used the HTBI primer set with the Qiagen OneStep RT-PCR kit. Clones were called with MiXCR by TCRdb after fastp trimmed the public reads at Q25, and only in-frame beta chains were retained. Rows with one shared CDR3 protein collapse into an entry with the most common genes and DNA. In all, the sample holds hundreds of thousands of distinct CDR3 sequences, and 15% to 20% of those were seen once. Of the sample, 16% falls within the top ten clones. Specimen: blood. The source of these receptors is a woman between 45 and 65 years old with Graves' hyperthyroidism that later progressed to Graves' ophthalmopathy.

The chain carries TRBV5-1 and TRBJ2-7; D tentatively reads TRBD1 or TRBD2 (5 bases each). This CDR3 has 14 amino acids. The germline gives CDR1 SGHRS, CDR2 YFSETQ. V was shortened by 0 bases and J by 6 bases, with 13 bases between the two germline ends. The CDR3 bases are TGCGCCAGCAGCTTGGGGGGGTCTCCCCCCGAGCAGTACTTC. It codes for CASSLGGSPPEQYF.

This clonotype was counted many times. The J gene is TRBJ2-5, the V gene TRBV11-2; TRBD2 agrees at 13 bases. The CDR3 spans 19 residues. Germline values: CDR1 SGHAT, CDR2 FQNNGV. The V and J ends lost 5 bases and 0 bases, in that order; junction bases with no gene match: 12. The CDR3 sequence is CASSVMGWGLAGHQETQYF. CDR3 DNA sequence: TGTGCCAGCAGCGTGATGGGGTGGGGACTAGCGGGGCACCAAGAGACCCAGTACTTC.

This clonotype has ten or more counts. The CDR3, as DNA: TGCAGTGCTAGACCATTTCAGGAAAGTAGCAATCAGCCCCAGCATTTT. It translates to CSARPFQESSNQPQHF. This chain uses TRBV20-1 with TRBJ1-5; no firm D call. Between the trimmed V and J ends, which lost 2 bases and 0 bases, there was a span of 14 bases. CDR3 length: 16 amino acids. Germline V gene lookup returns CDR1 DFQATT and CDR2 SNEGSKA (reference sequence).

The chain joins TRBV7-3 to TRBJ2-7; TRBD1 is a possible D gene (5 bases). CDR3 length: 17 amino acids. Germline loops: CDR1 SGHTA, CDR2 FQGTGA. Trimming stripped 2 bases from V and 3 bases from J, with 20 bases between. Written as DNA, the CDR3 is TGTGCCAGCAGCTTAGCCCCGGTCTCAGGGATCAGCTACGAGCAGTACTTC. It codes for CASSLAPVSGISYEQYF.

The gene calls are TRBV4-2 and TRBJ1-5; 7 positions match TRBD1. The ends lost 3 bases at V and 4 bases at J; junction bases unmatched: 6. The CDR3 runs 15 residues. Germline values: CDR1 LGHNA, CDR2 YNFKEQ. In DNA form, the CDR3 reads TGTGCCAGCAGCCAGAACCGGGACAGAAATCAGCCCCAGCATTTT. Translation: CASSQNRDRNQPQHF.

This chain connects TRBV20-1 to TRBJ1-2; 10 positions match TRBD1. V was clipped by 5 bases and J by 3 bases; unmatched bases: 9. The CDR3 loop spans 15 amino acids. From germline, CDR1 is DFQATT and CDR2 SNEGSKA (reference sequence). The CDR3 is CSADSGQGLDYGYTF. Here the CDR3 DNA reads TGCAGTGCTGATTCGGGACAGGGGTTGGACTATGGCTACACCTTC.

The rearrangement uses TRBV19 and TRBJ1-5, with D perhaps matching TRBD1 (5 bases). Trimming shortened V by 9 bases and J by 2 bases, and 14 bases separated the two germline ends. CDR1 and CDR2 (germline): LNHDA, SQIVND (reference sequence). This CDR3 has 14 residues. In DNA, the CDR3 is TGTGCCAGCCGAGTCCAGGGCGGCAATCAGCCCCAGCATTTT. Translation gives CASRVQGGNQPQHF.

The chain recombines TRBV7-9 with TRBJ2-7; D is perhaps TRBD2 (6 bases). This CDR3 has 13 amino acids. V was clipped by 7 bases and J by 2 bases, with 12 bases between them. Germline V CDR1 and CDR2: SEHNR, FQNEAQ (reference sequence). The CDR3 DNA is TGTGCCAGCAAATGGGGGACTGCCTACGAGCAGTACTTC. Protein product: CASKWGTAYEQYF.

This clonotype was detected a few times. With a much larger clone just one base away, this may be a read error. The rearrangement joins TRBV12-3 or TRBV12-4 to TRBJ1-6, with unresolved D. V shed 0 bases and J shed 4 bases, with 7 bases lying between them. The CDR3 is 15 residues long. The CDR3 is CASSLAAEYNSPLHF. CDR3 in DNA: TGTGCCAGCAGTTTAGCGGCGGAATATAATTCACCCCTCCACTTT.

This clonotype was seen more than once but under ten times. The rearrangement uses TRBV5-1 and TRBJ2-4; D gene ambiguous. Germline V gene sequence: CDR1 SGHRS, CDR2 YFSETQ. The V end was cut by 1 base, the J end by 0 bases, with 5 bases between. This CDR3 has 14 residues. CDR3 bases: TGCGCCAGCAGCTTGACATTAGCCAAAAACATTCAGTACTTC. It translates to CASSLTLAKNIQYF.

Turning to this clonotype: No conserved phenylalanine or tryptophan is present at the end of the CDR3, so a read error is the likely explanation. V and J are TRBV11-2 and TRBJ2-5, with 9 bases fitting TRBD1. V shed 5 bases, J shed 4 bases, and the junction held 5 bases outside the gene matches. The CDR3 runs to 14 residues. Germline V gives CDR1 SGHAT, CDR2 FQNNGV. In nucleotides, the CDR3 is TGTGCCAGCAGCCAGAACAGGGGGCGAGAGACCCAGTACATC. This gives the protein CASSQNRGRETQYI.

The chain employs TRBV20-1 and TRBJ2-4; D remains ambiguous. Trimming pared 0 bases from V and 0 bases from J, leaving 9 bases between. The CDR3 is made up of 15 amino acids. Germline-derived CDR1 and CDR2 are DFQATT and SNEGSKA (reference sequence). The CDR3 DNA follows: TGCAGTGCTAGAGATTGGGTCCTAGCCAAAAACATTCAGTACTTC. It is translated as CSARDWVLAKNIQYF.

The rearrangement uses TRBV6-1 and TRBJ2-7; D is possibly TRBD1 (6 bases). The CDR3 is 12 amino acids. Germline V gene data show CDR1 as MNHNS and CDR2 as SASEGT. V was shortened by 7 bases and J by 6 bases, with 13 bases between the two germline ends. The CDR3 DNA reads as TGTGCCAGCAAGTACCTAGGGGGCGAGCAGTACTTC. Its translation: CASKYLGGEQYF.

The table lists this clonotype with a count of one. The gene calls are TRBV6-1 and TRBJ1-6; 9 bases align to TRBD1. Germline CDR1 is MNHNS and CDR2 is SASEGT. The CDR3 runs 17 residues. The junction had 17 bases not matched to a gene; V was cut back by 8 bases and J by 9 bases. CDR3 nucleotides: TGTGCCAGCGGCGCGGTACTCGGGACAGGGAAGGGTTCACCCCTCCACTTT. This gives the protein CASGAVLGTGKGSPLHF.

This clonotype was counted between two and nine times. The chain links TRBV20-1 to TRBJ1-4; a possible D gene is TRBD1 (5 bases). The V end was cut by 6 bases, the J end by 7 bases, with 15 bases between. Germline CDR1 DFQATT, CDR2 SNEGSKA (reference sequence). This CDR3 is built from 13 residues. CDR3 in amino acids: CSATEGTLEKLFF. In nucleotides, the CDR3 is TGCAGTGCCACGGAGGGGACGCTTGAAAAACTGTTTTTT.

The sample holds a few counts of this clonotype. The V call is TRBV12-3 or TRBV12-4, the J call TRBJ2-4, with D unclear. V lost 8 bases and J lost 5, with 13 bases in between. The CDR3 has 13 amino acids. CDR3 loop: CASALGWENIQYF. CDR3 DNA sequence: TGTGCCAGCGCGCTCGGGTGGGAAAACATTCAGTACTTC.

This chain joins TRBV12-5 and TRBJ1-1, with 8 bases fitting TRBD1. The CDR3 runs 14 residues. Germline loops: CDR1 LGHNT, CDR2 FRNRAP. The V segment lost 7 bases and the J segment 0 bases; nucleotides outside the gene matches: 4. CDR3 amino acids: CASAPTGVNTEAFF. The DNA for the CDR3 is TGTGCTAGTGCCCCGACAGGGGTGAACACTGAAGCTTTCTTT. The full variable domain, completed using reference TRBV12-5 and TRBJ1-1, is DARVTQTPRHKVTEMGQEVTMRCQPILGHNTVFWYRQTMMQGLELLAYFRNRAPLDDSGMPKDRFSAEMPDATLATLKIQPSEPRDSAVYFCASAPTGVNTEAFFGQGTRLTVV.

The rearrangement joins TRBV2 to TRBJ1-5; D is possibly TRBD1 (5 bases). This CDR3 has 15 amino acids. Germline V lookup: CDR1 SNHLY, CDR2 FYNNEI. Trimming pared 6 bases from V and 6 bases from J, leaving 18 bases between. CDR3 in DNA: TGTGCCAGCAGCACCGCGGGGGGGGAGTTTCAGCCCCAGCATTTT. It codes for CASSTAGGEFQPQHF.

Many counts were recorded for this clonotype. DNA for the CDR3: TGTGCCAGCAGCTTGGGACAGCCCAACGAGCAGTTCTTC. Amino acids: CASSLGQPNEQFF. The rearrangement uses TRBV11-3 and TRBJ2-1; 7 nucleotides line up with TRBD1. Trimming removed 3 bases from V and 10 bases from J; junction bases left unmatched: 6. CDR1 is SGHNT, CDR2 YENEEA, per germline. This CDR3 has 13 residues.

This clonotype was counted ten times or more. This chain uses TRBV7-9 with TRBJ1-1; 7 positions agree with TRBD1. The CDR3 extends over 15 amino acids. V was pared by 5 bases and J by 1 base, with 7 bases of the junction left unmatched. Looked up from germline, CDR1 is SEHNR and CDR2 is FQNEAQ (reference sequence). This CDR3 is CASSARDSKNTEAFF. The CDR3 DNA is TGTGCCAGCAGCGCTCGGGACAGTAAGAACACTGAAGCTTTCTTT.

This rearrangement joins TRBV9 to TRBJ2-2; maybe TRBD2 (7 bases). The CDR3 has 16 amino acids. The V and J ends lost 3 bases and 2 bases respectively, with 14 bases between them. CDR1 is SGDLS and CDR2 is YYNGEE in the germline V gene. The CDR3: CASSARGGFNTGELFF. CDR3 sequence (DNA): TGTGCCAGCAGCGCGAGGGGGGGTTTTAACACCGGGGAGCTGTTTTTT.

The sample holds a few counts of this clonotype. The rearrangement joins TRBV6-1 to TRBJ2-7; 7 bases agree with TRBD2. The CDR3 has 13 amino acids. Germline CDR1 reads MNHNS; CDR2 reads SASEGT. V was pared by 2 bases and J by 6 bases, with 4 bases of the junction left unmatched. CDR3 in amino acids: CASSERTRAEQYF. For the CDR3, the DNA is TGTGCCAGCAGTGAAAGGACTAGAGCCGAGCAGTACTTC.

This clonotype showed up many times. This rearrangement joins TRBV20-1 to TRBJ1-6; D may be TRBD1 (6 bases). V dropped 6 bases and J dropped 3 bases, with 15 bases sitting between them. CDR1 is DFQATT and CDR2 is SNEGSKA in the germline V gene (reference sequence). This CDR3 comprises 15 residues. CDR3 protein: CSARLQGNYNSPLHF. The DNA of the CDR3 is TGCAGTGCCCGACTCCAGGGGAACTATAATTCACCCCTCCACTTT.

This clonotype was recorded a few times. A read error may explain this, as a much larger clone is one base away. The chain is built from TRBV2 and TRBJ2-1, with D perhaps being TRBD1 or TRBD2 (6 bases each). The assigned J gene may be wrong: the sequence end matches TRBJ2-7 better. Germline V gives CDR1 SNHLY, CDR2 FYNNEI. The CDR3 runs 14 residues. CDR3: CASTEGMGDNEQYF. The CDR3 bases are TGTGCCAGCACGGAGGGGATGGGGGACAATGAGCAGTACTTC.

The chain links TRBV6-1 to TRBJ2-3; 8 bases match TRBD2. Germline lookup yields CDR1 MNHNS and CDR2 SASEGT. V was pared by 8 bases and J by 1 base, with 5 bases of the junction left unmatched. The CDR3 has 14 amino acids. The CDR3 region has the DNA TGTGCCAGCGCAGAACTAGCGGGCACAGATACGCAGTATTTT. This encodes CASAELAGTDTQYF.

This clonotype showed up many times. The gene calls are TRBV30 and TRBJ1-2, with 10 bases fitting TRBD1. After removal of 2 bases from V and 3 bases from J, the junction contained 3 bases not matched to a gene. CDR1 is GTSNPN, CDR2 SVGIG, per germline (reference sequence). This CDR3 is 14 amino acids long. The CDR3 DNA sequence: TGTGCCTGGAGTCACGGACAGGGGGACTATGGCTACACCTTC. Protein sequence: CAWSHGQGDYGYTF.

In the case of this clonotype: The junction shows a germline mismatch at one end, possibly a read error. The gene calls are TRBV6-1 and TRBJ2-1; D remains ambiguous. Germline CDR1 and CDR2: MNHNS and SASEGT. The CDR3 has 14 residues. The CDR3 nucleotides read TGCGCCAGCAGTGAAGATTTAGCCTCCAATGAGCAGTTCTTC. Its protein is CASSEDLASNEQFF.